Presented here are 10 T cell receptor beta chains from one specimen sequenced in a study of blood T cell repertoires in COVID-19. Using immunoSEQ multiplex PCR, the repertoire was profiled, and TCRdb retains in-frame clones only, with some absent. The table lists approximately 350,000 clones, around 83% of them singletons. Sample: PBMCs or T cells enriched from blood (not recorded which). The receptors here all came from a woman aged 50 to 65 who had recovered from COVID-19.

This chain uses TRBV15 with TRBJ1-4; D is uncertain. The V and J ends lost 0 bases and 8 bases respectively, with 7 bases between them. CDR3 length equals 13 residues. Germline V gives CDR1 LNHNV, CDR2 YYDKDF (reference sequence). This CDR3 reads CATSRERGEKLFF. DNA of the CDR3: TGTGCCACCAGCAGAGAACGGGGAGAAAAACTGTTTTTT.

V is TRBV27 and J is TRBJ1-6; 7 bases map to TRBD1. V was clipped by 6 bases and J by 5 bases; unmatched bases: 4. This CDR3 has 14 residues. Per the germline V gene, CDR1 is MNHEY and CDR2 is SMNVEV (reference sequence). The chain's CDR3 is CASRRTGDNSPLHF. CDR3 DNA sequence: TGTGCCAGCAGGCGGACAGGAGATAATTCACCCCTCCACTTT.

The chain links TRBV19 to TRBJ1-2; TRBD1 matches 10 bases. Germline CDR1 and CDR2: LNHDA and SQIVND (reference sequence). V trimming: 6 bases; J trimming: 8 bases; junction bases outside the gene matches: 12. CDR3 length: 15 residues. CDR3 in DNA: TGTGCCAGTAGCCTTAGGGACAGGGGCGTGGGAGGCTACACCTTC. Translating gives CASSLRDRGVGGYTF. Based on the CDR3 plus reference TRBV19 and TRBJ1-2, the full variable domain is DGGITQSPKYLFRKEGQNVTLSCEQNLNHDAMYWYRQDPGQGLRLIYYSQIVNDFQKGDIAEGYSVSREKKESFPLTVTSAQKNPTAFYLCASSLRDRGVGGYTFGSGTRLTVV.

This sequence joins TRBV19 and TRBJ2-2; D ambiguous. V lost 4 bases to trimming and J lost 5 bases, with 11 bases between them. The CDR3 consists of 14 residues. CDR1 is LNHDA and CDR2 is SQIVND in the germline V gene (reference sequence). CDR3 amino acids: CASSTETGTGELFF. CDR3 nucleotide sequence: TGTGCCAGTAGTACCGAGACCGGGACCGGGGAGCTGTTTTTT.

V is TRBV29-1 and J is TRBJ2-2; D perhaps matches TRBD2 (5 bases). The V gene's germline CDR1 is SQVTM and CDR2 ANQGSEA. V lost 6 bases to trimming and J lost 3 bases, with 20 bases between them. There are 16 residues in the CDR3. CDR3 sequence: CSVGEGRGPYTGELFF. The CDR3 nucleotides read TGCAGCGTGGGTGAAGGGAGAGGGCCCTACACCGGGGAGCTGTTTTTT.

V is TRBV5-4 and J is TRBJ2-3; 9 bases align to TRBD2. The CDR3 is made up of 17 amino acids. Germline V gene sequence: CDR1 SGHNT, CDR2 YYREEE (reference sequence). After removal of 0 bases from V and 0 bases from J, the junction contained 5 bases not matched to a gene. The CDR3 sequence: CASSLEASGASTDTQYF. The CDR3 nucleotides are TGTGCCAGCAGCTTGGAGGCTAGCGGGGCTAGCACAGATACGCAGTATTTT. Using reference TRBV5-4 and TRBJ2-3 for the parts outside the CDR3, the full variable domain is ETGVTQSPTHLIKTRGQQVTLRCSSQSGHNTVSWYQQALGQGPQFIFQYYREEENGRGNFPPRFSGLQFPNYSSELNVNALELDDSALYLCASSLEASGASTDTQYFGPGTRLTVL.

This chain connects TRBV7-9 to TRBJ2-5, with TRBD2 matching over 8 bases. CDR1 is SEHNR and CDR2 is FQNEAQ in the germline V gene (reference sequence). This CDR3 has 16 amino acids. J gave up 5 bases and V 3 bases, and 11 bases lay outside the gene matches. Written as DNA, the CDR3 is TGTGCCAGCAGCTTCGGAGACGGGAGGGCCTTGGAGACCCAGTACTTC. Translated, it gives CASSFGDGRALETQYF.

V is TRBV7-9 and J is TRBJ2-3; D is perhaps TRBD2 (7 bases). The germline V gene has CDR1 SEHNR and CDR2 FQNEAQ (reference sequence). The CDR3 loop spans 16 amino acids. Trimming stripped 2 bases from V and 1 base from J, with 13 bases between. The CDR3 DNA reads TGTGCCAGCAGCTTATGGGGGGCGGGAGGCACAGATACGCAGTATTTT. Translated: CASSLWGAGGTDTQYF. Looking up the rest from reference TRBV7-9 and TRBJ2-3 gives the full variable domain: DTGVSQNPRHKITKRGQNVTFRCDPISEHNRLYWYRQTLGQGPEFLTYFQNEAQLEKSRLLSDRFSAERPKGSFSTLEIQRTEQGDSAMYLCASSLWGAGGTDTQYFGPGTRLTVL.

A single count supports this clone. The chain carries TRBV4-3 and TRBJ1-2, with D possibly TRBD1 on 5 matching bases. Trimming removed 1 base at V and 4 bases at J, with 7 bases between. The CDR3 consists of 13 residues. Germline V gene data show CDR1 as LGHNA and CDR2 as YSLEER. This CDR3 is CASSQGQSYGYTF. The CDR3 DNA reads TGCGCCAGCAGCCAAGGACAGAGCTATGGCTACACCTTC.

The rearrangement links TRBV25-1 to TRBJ1-1, with 9 bases that match TRBD1. Per germline, CDR1 MGHDK and CDR2 SYGVNS. The CDR3 extends over 17 amino acids. V gave up 8 bases and J gave up 4 bases; unmatched junction bases: 17. CDR3 region: CASHEDRGRYGGTEAFF. CDR3 coding DNA: TGTGCCAGCCACGAGGACAGGGGTAGGTATGGTGGCACTGAAGCTTTCTTT.